This entry lists 22 T cell receptor beta chains sequenced from one sample in a study of CD8+CD57+ T cells in acquired aplastic anemia. Patients included in sequencing had previously demonstrated CD8+CD57+ cell expansion by flow cytometry. It was genomic DNA that served as the template for profiling TCR beta VDJ and CDR3. TCRdb re-called the reads with MiXCR, one entry per CDR3 protein. Of approximately 190,000 distinct CDR3 sequences in the sample, approximately 48% were seen once. Sequencing was done on a sample of sorted CD4+, CD8+, or CD8+CD57+ T cells (not recorded which) from PBMCs. The receptors stem from a human donor with aplastic anemia.

At least ten counts were recorded for this clonotype. The chain uses TRBV6-2 or TRBV6-3 and TRBJ1-1; D remains ambiguous. V shed 7 bases and J shed 0 bases, with 9 bases lying between them. Germline loops: CDR1 MNHEY, CDR2 SVGEGT. This CDR3 has 13 amino acids. The CDR3 DNA sequence: TGTGCCAGCATGGAGAGGATGAACACTGAAGCTTTCTTT. It codes for CASMERMNTEAFF.

This clonotype appeared many times. This chain connects TRBV24-1 to TRBJ2-2, with 7 positions matching TRBD1. After removal of 9 bases from V and 1 base from J, the junction contained 4 bases not matched to a gene. The CDR3 is 14 amino acids. Germline CDR1 reads KGHDR; CDR2 reads SFDVKD. CDR3 nucleotides: TGTGCCACCCGAGGGACAGTGAACACCGGGGAGCTGTTTTTT. Translation: CATRGTVNTGELFF.

The chain recombines TRBV2 with TRBJ1-6; no clear D gene. The CDR3 covers 15 residues. Germline lookup yields CDR1 SNHLY and CDR2 FYNNEI. The ends were cut back, 6 bases at V and 5 bases at J, with 14 bases in the middle. CDR3 bases: TGTGCCAGCAGCTGGGGAGGAGGAGATAATTCACCCCTCCACTTT. It is translated as CASSWGGGDNSPLHF.

The chain has TRBV7-2 and TRBJ1-5; D unresolved. The CDR3 covers 15 residues. V was pared by 0 bases and J by 4 bases, with 10 bases between. The germline CDR1 and CDR2 sequences are SGHTA and FQGNSA. The DNA of the CDR3 is TGTGCCAGCAGCTTAGCATGGTCCCTAAATCAGCCCCAGCATTTT. This encodes CASSLAWSLNQPQHF.

In this sample, this clonotype turned up many times. The chain carries TRBV5-4 and TRBJ2-7; TRBD2 matches 7 bases. Trimming removed 3 bases from V and 2 bases from J; junction bases left unmatched: 5. The germline V gene encodes CDR1 SGHNT and CDR2 YYREEE (reference sequence). The CDR3 consists of 14 residues. The DNA of the CDR3 is TGTGCCAGCAGCTCGTGGGGAGGGCCCTACGAGCAGTACTTC. It is translated as CASSSWGGPYEQYF.

The table lists this clonotype with many counts. Without the conserved terminal phenylalanine or tryptophan, this CDR3 likely stems from a read error. J is TRBJ2-1 and V is TRBV10-3, with 10 bases identical to TRBD2. Germline CDR1 reads ENHRY; CDR2 reads SYGVKD. The CDR3 loop spans 14 amino acids. The CDR3 nucleotides are TGTGCCACCCGACCGACTAGCGGGCACAATGGGCAGTTCCTC. Encoded protein: CATRPTSGHNGQFL.

The gene calls are TRBV4-1 and TRBJ2-1, with no clear D. The CDR3 covers 15 residues. The V gene lost 5 bases and the J gene lost 4 bases, with 15 bases spanning the gap. Germline CDR1 MGHRA, CDR2 YSYEKL. The CDR3 spells CASSFPGYLYNEQFF. Here the CDR3 DNA reads TGCGCCAGCAGCTTTCCCGGATATCTTTACAATGAGCAGTTCTTC.

This CDR3 is CASSYSHEQYF. The CDR3 region has the DNA TGTGCCAGCAGTTACTCACACGAGCAGTACTTC. V gene TRBV6-5 combines with J gene TRBJ2-7; D not resolved. CDR1 is MNHEY and CDR2 is SVGAGI in the germline V gene. This CDR3 spans 11 amino acids. The V and J ends lost 0 bases and 5 bases respectively, with 2 bases between them.

This clonotype was seen many times. The chain uses TRBV15 and TRBJ2-5, with 7 bases matching TRBD2. This CDR3 is built from 17 residues. V dropped 0 bases and J dropped 7; count of bases not matched to a gene: 14. Per the germline V gene, CDR1 is LNHNV and CDR2 is YYDKDF (reference sequence). The CDR3 bases are TGTGCCACCAGCAGAGATCAAATCATTGTGGGGGGGGGGACCCAGTACTTC. It is translated as CATSRDQIIVGGGTQYF.

This clonotype was recorded a few times. The V and J genes are TRBV5-6 and TRBJ2-1, with 14 bases identical to TRBD2. The length of the CDR3 is 16 residues. The V segment lost 0 bases and the J segment 7 bases; nucleotides outside the gene matches: 3. Germline V gene lookup returns CDR1 SGHDT and CDR2 YYEEEE. The CDR3: CASSLERLAGGNEQFF. The CDR3 DNA reads as TGTGCCAGCAGCTTGGAGCGACTAGCGGGAGGGAATGAGCAGTTCTTC. Based on the CDR3 plus reference TRBV5-6 and TRBJ2-1, the full variable domain is DAGVTQSPTHLIKTRGQQVTLRCSPKSGHDTVSWYQQALGQGPQFIFQYYEEEERQRGNFPDRFSGHQFPNYSSELNVNALLLGDSALYLCASSLERLAGGNEQFFGPGTRLTVL.

A single count supports this clonotype. CDR3 nucleotide sequence: TGTGCCAGCAGCGTAGAGGACGGAAACACCATATATTTT. Translated: CASSVEDGNTIYF. V and J are TRBV9 and TRBJ1-3, with unresolved D. Trimming cost V 0 bases and J 4 bases, with 5 bases left between them. Germline CDR1 and CDR2: SGDLS and YYNGEE. This CDR3 has 13 residues.

In this sample, this clonotype turned up many times. The V gene is TRBV11-3, the J gene TRBJ1-2, with D possibly TRBD1 on 6 matching bases. The CDR3 is made up of 14 amino acids. V was shortened by 7 bases and J by 1 base, with 13 bases between the two germline ends. CDR1 is SGHNT and CDR2 is YENEEA in the germline V gene. The CDR3 sequence: CASTPGANNYGYTF. In DNA form, the CDR3 reads TGTGCCAGCACCCCGGGGGCGAATAACTATGGCTACACCTTC.

This clonotype was seen many times. This chain joins TRBV7-9 and TRBJ2-1; 12 bases map to TRBD2. V lost 4 bases to trimming and J lost 7 bases; unmatched junction nucleotides: 11. The CDR3 is 17 residues long. CDR1 is SEHNR, CDR2 FQNEAQ, per germline (reference sequence). The CDR3 here is CASSSDRLAGAGNEQFF. The DNA of the CDR3 is TGTGCCAGCAGCTCGGACCGACTAGCGGGAGCAGGGAATGAGCAGTTCTTC.

This clonotype was observed many times. The chain recombines TRBV12-3 or TRBV12-4 with TRBJ1-5; 7 bases agree with TRBD1. J lost 4 bases, V lost 1 base, and 4 bases had no gene match. CDR3 size: 15 residues. CDR3 loop: CASSLGDRVNQPQHF. As DNA, the CDR3 is TGTGCCAGCAGTTTAGGGGACAGAGTAAATCAGCCCCAGCATTTT.

This clonotype was counted ten times or more. This sequence joins TRBV5-6 and TRBJ1-2; D perhaps matches TRBD1 (6 bases). V lost 2 bases, J lost 5 bases, and 19 bases lay in between. The V gene's germline CDR1 is SGHDT and CDR2 YYEEEE. The CDR3 is made up of 16 amino acids. DNA for the CDR3: TGTGCCAGCAGCTTAGGGGTTCGGGGGGCGATTTATGGCTACACCTTC. Its translation: CASSLGVRGAIYGYTF. Looking up the rest from reference TRBV5-6 and TRBJ1-2 gives the full variable domain: DAGVTQSPTHLIKTRGQQVTLRCSPKSGHDTVSWYQQALGQGPQFIFQYYEEEERQRGNFPDRFSGHQFPNYSSELNVNALLLGDSALYLCASSLGVRGAIYGYTFGSGTRLTVV.

This clonotype was found many times. The V call is TRBV7-2, the J call TRBJ1-2; tentatively, D is TRBD1 (6 bases). V was shortened by 5 bases and J by 1 base, with 14 bases between the two germline ends. Looked up from germline, CDR1 is SGHTA and CDR2 is FQGNSA. There are 15 residues in the CDR3. CDR3 region: CASSPYRDFNYGYTF. The CDR3 DNA reads as TGTGCCAGCAGCCCATACAGGGACTTTAACTATGGCTACACCTTC.

The genes are TRBV11-1 and TRBJ2-1; D is perhaps TRBD1 (6 bases). TRBJ2-7 matches the DNA end more closely, so the J call is doubtful. Per the germline V gene, CDR1 is SGHAT and CDR2 is FQDESV (reference sequence). This CDR3 spans 19 amino acids. Here the CDR3 reads CASSLGRNVGAGALYEQYF. The DNA of the CDR3 is TGTGCCAGCAGCTTAGGGAGAAACGTCGGTGCAGGGGCGCTATACGAGCAGTACTTC.

CDR3 loop: CASSLSASFNYGYTF. The CDR3 region has the DNA TGTGCCAGCAGTTTATCCGCGAGTTTTAACTATGGCTACACCTTC. The chain employs TRBV27 and TRBJ1-2, with D unresolved. The CDR3 length is 15 residues. V was trimmed by 0 bases and J by 1 base, leaving 9 bases between them. Looked up from germline, CDR1 is MNHEY and CDR2 is SMNVEV (reference sequence).

This clonotype was seen many times. V usage is TRBV10-3 and J usage is TRBJ1-2, with D tentatively TRBD1 (5 bases). Trimming stripped 4 bases from V and 8 bases from J, with 14 bases between. Germline lookup yields CDR1 ENHRY and CDR2 SYGVKD. This CDR3 is 13 amino acids long. CDR3 sequence: CAISGVKRGGYTF. The DNA of the CDR3 is TGTGCCATCAGTGGTGTCAAGCGGGGCGGCTACACCTTC.

The chain couples TRBV29-1 to TRBJ1-2; the match to TRBD1 covers 7 bases. The CDR3 consists of 13 residues. V trimming: 7 bases; J trimming: 0 bases; junction bases outside the gene matches: 5. CDR1 and CDR2 from the germline V gene are SQVTM and ANQGSEA. The CDR3 DNA sequence: TGCAGCGGCAAGACAGGGACTAACTATGGCTACACCTTC. Amino acids: CSGKTGTNYGYTF.

The chain joins TRBV15 to TRBJ2-3, with D possibly matching TRBD1 (6 bases). The germline V gene encodes CDR1 LNHNV and CDR2 YYDKDF (reference sequence). Trimming cost V 0 bases and J 0 bases, with 16 bases left between them. The CDR3 runs to 18 residues. The CDR3 here is CATSRDWGTMASTDTQYF. In DNA form, the CDR3 reads TGTGCCACCAGCAGAGATTGGGGGACAATGGCTAGCACAGATACGCAGTATTTT. Complete variable domain (other parts from reference TRBV15 and TRBJ2-3): DAMVIQNPRYQVTQFGKPVTLSCSQTLNHNVMYWYQQKSSQAPKLLFHYYDKDFNNEADTPDNFQSRRPNTSFCFLDIRSPGLGDTAMYLCATSRDWGTMASTDTQYFGPGTRLTVL.

This clonotype was seen many times. This sequence joins TRBV7-3 and TRBJ2-2; D may be TRBD2 (5 bases). Trimming left V 2 bases short and J 5 bases short, with 12 bases between. The V gene's germline CDR1 is SGHTA and CDR2 FQGTGA. The CDR3 loop spans 15 amino acids. In nucleotides, the CDR3 is TGTGCCAGCAGCTTAGAGGGAAGGTCGACCGGGGAGCTGTTTTTT. Residues: CASSLEGRSTGELFF. Variable domain in full (rest from reference TRBV7-3 and TRBJ2-2): GAGVSQTPSNKVTEKGKYVELRCDPISGHTALYWYRQSLGQGPEFLIYFQGTGAADDSGLPNDRFFAVRPEGSVSTLKIQRTERGDSAVYLCASSLEGRSTGELFFGEGSRLTVL.